Sequencing of this T cell receptor beta chain was carried out in a study of blood T cell repertoires in COVID-19. The germline CDR1 and CDR2 sequences are SGDLS and YYNGEE. CDR3 length equals 14 residues. The V and J ends lost 6 bases and 8 bases, in that order; junction bases with no gene match: 12. The repertoire was sequenced with immunoSEQ multiplex PCR; TCRdb's copy has only in-frame clones and lacks some. The top ten hold around 20% of the sample, which has approximately 170,000 clones, approximately 82% seen once. The chain employs TRBV9 and TRBJ1-2; 8 positions agree with TRBD1. The sample comprised peripheral blood. The sequence derives from a woman aged 70-85 years who had recovered from COVID-19. As DNA, the CDR3 is TGTGCCAGCACCCGGAGCCAGGGGGCGGAGGGCTACACCTTC. Translating gives CASTRSQGAEGYTF.